This TCR beta chain was sequenced for a study of CD8+CD57+ T cells in acquired aplastic anemia. Study overall: Sorted CD4+ and CD8+ cells gave an average of 3.2 ug of DNA.

Germline CDR1 SGHTA, CDR2 FQGNSA. CDR3 length: 12 residues. V dropped 6 bases and J dropped 8 bases, with 8 bases sitting between them. By flow cytometry, patients selected for sequencing had shown an expansion of CD8+CD57+ cells. Each patient gave a blood sample that was collected before any therapy had been received. According to the study, genomic DNA was the template for TCR beta VDJ and CDR3 profiling. TCRdb called the reads again in MiXCR, with one record for every CDR3 protein. This table has under 500,000 distinct CDR3 sequences, under 40% appearing once. This clonotype has only a few counts. Antigen unknown. Study-wide results and limits: Patients and healthy controls showed no significant CD8+ Simpson's diversity difference. There were over 25 CD8+ CDR3 sequences that occurred in both patients and controls.

The sequence was collected from a human donor with aplastic anemia. Sequencing was carried out using sorted CD4+, CD8+, or CD8+CD57+ T cells (not recorded which) from PBMCs. J is TRBJ1-6 and V is TRBV7-2; D gene ambiguous. CDR3: CASSFPDSPLHF. CDR3 DNA: TGTGCCAGCAGTTTTCCCGATTCACCCCTCCACTTT.